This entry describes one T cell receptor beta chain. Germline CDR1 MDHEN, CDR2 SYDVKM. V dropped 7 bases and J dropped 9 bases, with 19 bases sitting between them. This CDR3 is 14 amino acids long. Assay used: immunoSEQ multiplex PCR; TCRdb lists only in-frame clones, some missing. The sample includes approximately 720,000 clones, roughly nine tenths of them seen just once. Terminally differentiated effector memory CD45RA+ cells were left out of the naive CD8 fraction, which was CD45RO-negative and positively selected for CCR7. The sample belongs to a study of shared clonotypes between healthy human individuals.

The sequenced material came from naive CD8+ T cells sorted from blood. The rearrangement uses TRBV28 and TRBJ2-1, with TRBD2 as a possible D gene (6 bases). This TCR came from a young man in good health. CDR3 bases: TGTGCCAGCAAAAATAGCGGAGAGGTCATTGAGCAGTTCTTC. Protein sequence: CASKNSGEVIEQFF.